Included here is one T cell receptor (beta chain) sequence, with context. The antigen is unknown. Tens of thousands of T cell genomes, or about 190 ng DNA, went into the sorted-subset replicate PCRs. Libraries were prepared by immunoSEQ multiplex PCR; TCRdb keeps only in-frame clonotypes and omits some of them. The profile shows roughly 890,000 clones, 92% of them singletons. The sample belongs to a study of shared clonotypes between healthy human individuals. The naive CD8 subset, CD45RO-negative cells positively selected for CCR7, excluded terminally differentiated effector memory CD45RA+ cells. Donors, healthy HIV-negative adults, lacked recent acute infections or vaccinations. The study's findings and limits: Non-shared clonotypes had lower generation probabilities than clonotypes shared by all four sorted-subset donors.

V lost 2 bases and J 5 bases, leaving 18 bases between the germline ends. Germline-derived CDR1 and CDR2 are SGHAT and FQNNGV. The CDR3 length is 17 residues. This TCR was recovered from a young man in good health. The gene calls are TRBV11-2 and TRBJ2-2; D not certain. Sequencing used naive CD8+ T cells sorted from blood. CDR3: CASSLYAGALGTGELFF. In DNA form, the CDR3 reads TGTGCCAGCAGCTTATATGCTGGTGCCTTGGGAACCGGGGAGCTGTTTTTT.